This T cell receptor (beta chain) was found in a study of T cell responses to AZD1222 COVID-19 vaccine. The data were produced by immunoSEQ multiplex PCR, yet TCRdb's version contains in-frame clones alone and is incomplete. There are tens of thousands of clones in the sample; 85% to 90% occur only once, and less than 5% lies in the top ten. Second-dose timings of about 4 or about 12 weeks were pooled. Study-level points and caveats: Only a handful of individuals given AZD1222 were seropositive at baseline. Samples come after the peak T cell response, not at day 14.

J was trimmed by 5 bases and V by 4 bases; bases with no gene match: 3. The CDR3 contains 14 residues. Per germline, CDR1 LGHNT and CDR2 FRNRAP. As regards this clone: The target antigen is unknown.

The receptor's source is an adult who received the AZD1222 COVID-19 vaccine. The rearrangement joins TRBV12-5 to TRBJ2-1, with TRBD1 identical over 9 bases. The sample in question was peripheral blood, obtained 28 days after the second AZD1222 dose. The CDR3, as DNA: TGTGCTAGTGGTTCGCGGACAGGGGACAATGAGCAGTTCTTC. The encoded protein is CASGSRTGDNEQFF.